The next 15 T cell receptor beta chains were all read from a single sample in a study of beta chain features in type 1 diabetes. Since all of the isolated RNA was reverse transcribed, expressed TCRB transcripts were what got sequenced. Profiled with immunoSEQ multiplex PCR; TCRdb holds only in-frame clones, not every one. Of about 470,000 clones listed, 30% are singletons. The sequenced sample was naive CD4+ T cells from blood. The receptors were gathered from a man aged 18 to 29 in good health.

The rearrangement uses TRBV23-1 and TRBJ2-1; 8 bases are shared with TRBD2. TRBV23-1 counts as an open reading frame of uncertain function. V lost 5 bases and J lost 0; bases outside the gene matches: 6. The CDR3 is 16 residues long. The CDR3 sequence is CASSAWLAGSYNEQFF. CDR3 coding DNA: TGCGCCAGCAGTGCGTGGCTAGCGGGCTCCTACAATGAGCAGTTCTTC.

Concerning this clone: Other nucleotide sequences from this sample produce the same CDR3. This chain connects TRBV14 to TRBJ1-1; perhaps TRBD1 as D (5 bases). V gave up 3 bases and J gave up 3 bases, with 8 bases separating them. CDR1 SGHDN and CDR2 FVKESK come from the germline V gene. The CDR3 runs 13 residues. In DNA, the CDR3 is TGTGCCAGCAGCCAGGGGCTGGACACTGAAGCTTTCTTT. Protein: CASSQGLDTEAFF.

The chain recombines TRBV9 with TRBJ2-1; 7 bases agree with TRBD2. The germline CDR1 and CDR2 sequences are SGDLS and YYNGEE. V was clipped by 6 bases and J by 2 bases; unmatched bases: 14. The CDR3 has 17 amino acids. CDR3 DNA: TGTGCCAGCACCAAAGCTGGGGGAGGGCCAACCTACAATGAGCAGTTCTTC. This codes for CASTKAGGGPTYNEQFF.

The gene calls are TRBV15 and TRBJ2-7, with 7 bases fitting TRBD1. This CDR3 contains 15 residues. V lost 0 bases, J lost 0 bases, and 2 bases stayed unmatched. Germline-derived CDR1 and CDR2 are LNHNV and YYDKDF (reference sequence). This chain's CDR3 is CATSRDGQASYEQYF. The DNA of the CDR3 is TGTGCCACCAGCAGAGATGGACAGGCCTCCTACGAGCAGTACTTC.

A single count supports this clone. The chain recombines TRBV7-2 with TRBJ1-2; D remains ambiguous. The CDR3 runs 15 residues. The V and J ends lost 0 bases and 0 bases respectively, with 8 bases between them. CDR1 is SGHTA, CDR2 FQGNSA, per germline. The CDR3, as DNA: TGTGCCAGCAGCTTAGCTGGGATAGCTAACTATGGCTACACCTTC. Translating gives CASSLAGIANYGYTF.

This clone was seen a handful of times. The junction departs from germline at one end; a sequencing error may be responsible. The V call is TRBV7-7, the J call TRBJ1-3, with a weak D call TRBD1 (6 bases). CDR1 and CDR2 from the germline V gene are SSHAT and FNYEAQ (reference sequence). CDR3 length: 17 residues. CDR3 nucleotides: TGTGCTAGCAGCCAGGGGCTGGGCTCTAGCTCTGGAAACACCATATATTTT. Protein: CASSQGLGSSSGNTIYF.

This clone turned up a few times. The rearrangement joins TRBV7-2 to TRBJ2-7; no clear D. From germline, CDR1 is SGHTA and CDR2 FQGNSA. V gave up 6 bases and J gave up 4 bases, with 7 bases separating them. The CDR3 consists of 11 residues. The CDR3 DNA is TGTGCCAGCAGACTGGTGTACGAGCAGTACTTC. This sequence encodes CASRLVYEQYF. Together with reference TRBV7-2 and TRBJ2-7, the CDR3 gives the full variable domain: GAGVSQSPSNKVTEKGKDVELRCDPISGHTALYWYRQSLGQGLEFLIYFQGNSAPDKSGLPSDRFSAERTGGSVSTLTIQRTQQEDSAVYLCASRLVYEQYFGPGTRLTVT.

This clone was counted between two and nine times. The chain links TRBV29-1 to TRBJ2-1, with a tentative D call TRBD1 (5 bases). V was shortened by 3 bases and J by 7 bases, with 13 bases between the two germline ends. This CDR3 region has 13 residues. Germline assignment: CDR1 SQVTM and CDR2 ANQGSEA. The CDR3: CSVDPQGRNEQFF. The CDR3 DNA sequence: TGCAGCGTTGATCCGCAGGGAAGGAATGAGCAGTTCTTC.

This sequence joins TRBV19 and TRBJ1-2; D is uncertain. The CDR3 extends over 13 amino acids. V lost 3 bases and J 4 bases, leaving 9 bases between the germline ends. Germline CDR1 reads LNHDA; CDR2 reads SQIVND (reference sequence). The CDR3 region is CASSIGLIYGYTF. CDR3 bases: TGTGCCAGTAGTATCGGGCTGATCTATGGCTACACCTTC.

The sample holds a few counts of this clone. The chain employs TRBV5-4 and TRBJ2-1, with 9 bases identical to TRBD2. Germline trimming cut 4 bases from V and 2 bases from J; bases unmatched to any gene: 13. Germline CDR1 SGHNT, CDR2 YYREEE (reference sequence). The CDR3 extends over 18 amino acids. This CDR3 is CASSPQLAGYATYNEQFF. CDR3 in DNA: TGTGCCAGCAGCCCCCAACTAGCGGGTTATGCCACCTACAATGAGCAGTTCTTC.

V and J are TRBV7-2 and TRBJ2-7; D may be TRBD2 (6 bases). Germline loops: CDR1 SGHTA, CDR2 FQGNSA. V was cut by 3 bases and J by 4 bases, with 16 bases left in between. The CDR3 loop spans 15 amino acids. The CDR3 DNA follows: TGTGCCAGCAGCTTCTTGGGAGGTGGAGGGTACGAGCAGTACTTC. As protein: CASSFLGGGGYEQYF.

This rearrangement joins TRBV28 to TRBJ2-4; 8 nucleotides agree with TRBD1. Germline V gene data show CDR1 as MDHEN and CDR2 as SYDVKM. The CDR3 contains 16 residues. V shed 6 bases and J 4 bases; nucleotides not matched to a gene: 11. The CDR3, as DNA: TGTGCCAGCAGGACCTCAGGGGGCGGTCGTAAAAACATTCAGTACTTC. It yields the protein CASRTSGGGRKNIQYF.

The V call is TRBV28, the J call TRBJ1-1; 10 bases line up with TRBD1. The CDR3 sequence is 15 residues long. Germline loops: CDR1 MDHEN, CDR2 SYDVKM. V was pared by 5 bases and J by 4 bases, with 7 bases of the junction left unmatched. CDR3 sequence reads: CASSQRQGAGTEAFF. The CDR3 region has the DNA TGTGCCAGCAGTCAGCGACAGGGGGCGGGCACTGAAGCTTTCTTT.

This clone was seen only a few times. The rearrangement links TRBV7-2 to TRBJ2-3; D not certain. CDR3 length equals 16 residues. Germline CDR1 reads SGHTA; CDR2 reads FQGNSA. Trimming took off 1 base at V and 1 base at J, with 12 bases between the two ends. The CDR3 loop reads CASSLVHLSGTDTQYF. The CDR3 region has the DNA TGTGCCAGCAGCTTAGTCCACCTGTCTGGCACAGATACGCAGTATTTT.

The V and J genes are TRBV2 and TRBJ1-1; a possible D gene is TRBD1 (5 bases). The CDR3 is made up of 14 amino acids. V lost 6 bases, J lost 1 base, and 12 bases lay in between. Germline V CDR1 and CDR2: SNHLY, FYNNEI. CDR3 in DNA: TGTGCCAGCAGAAGGGACGGAGGGAACACTGAAGCTTTCTTT. This encodes CASRRDGGNTEAFF.